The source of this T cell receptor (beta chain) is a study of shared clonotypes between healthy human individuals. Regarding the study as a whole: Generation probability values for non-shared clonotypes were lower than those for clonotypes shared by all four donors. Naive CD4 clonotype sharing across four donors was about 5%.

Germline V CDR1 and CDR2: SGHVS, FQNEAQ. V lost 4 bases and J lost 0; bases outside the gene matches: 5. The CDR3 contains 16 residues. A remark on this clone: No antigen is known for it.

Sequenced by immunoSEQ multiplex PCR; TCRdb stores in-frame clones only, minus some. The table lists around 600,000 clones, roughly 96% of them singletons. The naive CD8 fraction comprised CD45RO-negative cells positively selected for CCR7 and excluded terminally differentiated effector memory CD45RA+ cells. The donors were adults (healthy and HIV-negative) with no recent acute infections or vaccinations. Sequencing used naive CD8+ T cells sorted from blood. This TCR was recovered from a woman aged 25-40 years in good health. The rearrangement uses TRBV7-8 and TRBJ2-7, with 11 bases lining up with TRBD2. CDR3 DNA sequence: TGTGCCAGCAGCTCTATAGCGGGAGGGATCTCCTACGAGCAGTACTTC. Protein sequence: CASSSIAGGISYEQYF.